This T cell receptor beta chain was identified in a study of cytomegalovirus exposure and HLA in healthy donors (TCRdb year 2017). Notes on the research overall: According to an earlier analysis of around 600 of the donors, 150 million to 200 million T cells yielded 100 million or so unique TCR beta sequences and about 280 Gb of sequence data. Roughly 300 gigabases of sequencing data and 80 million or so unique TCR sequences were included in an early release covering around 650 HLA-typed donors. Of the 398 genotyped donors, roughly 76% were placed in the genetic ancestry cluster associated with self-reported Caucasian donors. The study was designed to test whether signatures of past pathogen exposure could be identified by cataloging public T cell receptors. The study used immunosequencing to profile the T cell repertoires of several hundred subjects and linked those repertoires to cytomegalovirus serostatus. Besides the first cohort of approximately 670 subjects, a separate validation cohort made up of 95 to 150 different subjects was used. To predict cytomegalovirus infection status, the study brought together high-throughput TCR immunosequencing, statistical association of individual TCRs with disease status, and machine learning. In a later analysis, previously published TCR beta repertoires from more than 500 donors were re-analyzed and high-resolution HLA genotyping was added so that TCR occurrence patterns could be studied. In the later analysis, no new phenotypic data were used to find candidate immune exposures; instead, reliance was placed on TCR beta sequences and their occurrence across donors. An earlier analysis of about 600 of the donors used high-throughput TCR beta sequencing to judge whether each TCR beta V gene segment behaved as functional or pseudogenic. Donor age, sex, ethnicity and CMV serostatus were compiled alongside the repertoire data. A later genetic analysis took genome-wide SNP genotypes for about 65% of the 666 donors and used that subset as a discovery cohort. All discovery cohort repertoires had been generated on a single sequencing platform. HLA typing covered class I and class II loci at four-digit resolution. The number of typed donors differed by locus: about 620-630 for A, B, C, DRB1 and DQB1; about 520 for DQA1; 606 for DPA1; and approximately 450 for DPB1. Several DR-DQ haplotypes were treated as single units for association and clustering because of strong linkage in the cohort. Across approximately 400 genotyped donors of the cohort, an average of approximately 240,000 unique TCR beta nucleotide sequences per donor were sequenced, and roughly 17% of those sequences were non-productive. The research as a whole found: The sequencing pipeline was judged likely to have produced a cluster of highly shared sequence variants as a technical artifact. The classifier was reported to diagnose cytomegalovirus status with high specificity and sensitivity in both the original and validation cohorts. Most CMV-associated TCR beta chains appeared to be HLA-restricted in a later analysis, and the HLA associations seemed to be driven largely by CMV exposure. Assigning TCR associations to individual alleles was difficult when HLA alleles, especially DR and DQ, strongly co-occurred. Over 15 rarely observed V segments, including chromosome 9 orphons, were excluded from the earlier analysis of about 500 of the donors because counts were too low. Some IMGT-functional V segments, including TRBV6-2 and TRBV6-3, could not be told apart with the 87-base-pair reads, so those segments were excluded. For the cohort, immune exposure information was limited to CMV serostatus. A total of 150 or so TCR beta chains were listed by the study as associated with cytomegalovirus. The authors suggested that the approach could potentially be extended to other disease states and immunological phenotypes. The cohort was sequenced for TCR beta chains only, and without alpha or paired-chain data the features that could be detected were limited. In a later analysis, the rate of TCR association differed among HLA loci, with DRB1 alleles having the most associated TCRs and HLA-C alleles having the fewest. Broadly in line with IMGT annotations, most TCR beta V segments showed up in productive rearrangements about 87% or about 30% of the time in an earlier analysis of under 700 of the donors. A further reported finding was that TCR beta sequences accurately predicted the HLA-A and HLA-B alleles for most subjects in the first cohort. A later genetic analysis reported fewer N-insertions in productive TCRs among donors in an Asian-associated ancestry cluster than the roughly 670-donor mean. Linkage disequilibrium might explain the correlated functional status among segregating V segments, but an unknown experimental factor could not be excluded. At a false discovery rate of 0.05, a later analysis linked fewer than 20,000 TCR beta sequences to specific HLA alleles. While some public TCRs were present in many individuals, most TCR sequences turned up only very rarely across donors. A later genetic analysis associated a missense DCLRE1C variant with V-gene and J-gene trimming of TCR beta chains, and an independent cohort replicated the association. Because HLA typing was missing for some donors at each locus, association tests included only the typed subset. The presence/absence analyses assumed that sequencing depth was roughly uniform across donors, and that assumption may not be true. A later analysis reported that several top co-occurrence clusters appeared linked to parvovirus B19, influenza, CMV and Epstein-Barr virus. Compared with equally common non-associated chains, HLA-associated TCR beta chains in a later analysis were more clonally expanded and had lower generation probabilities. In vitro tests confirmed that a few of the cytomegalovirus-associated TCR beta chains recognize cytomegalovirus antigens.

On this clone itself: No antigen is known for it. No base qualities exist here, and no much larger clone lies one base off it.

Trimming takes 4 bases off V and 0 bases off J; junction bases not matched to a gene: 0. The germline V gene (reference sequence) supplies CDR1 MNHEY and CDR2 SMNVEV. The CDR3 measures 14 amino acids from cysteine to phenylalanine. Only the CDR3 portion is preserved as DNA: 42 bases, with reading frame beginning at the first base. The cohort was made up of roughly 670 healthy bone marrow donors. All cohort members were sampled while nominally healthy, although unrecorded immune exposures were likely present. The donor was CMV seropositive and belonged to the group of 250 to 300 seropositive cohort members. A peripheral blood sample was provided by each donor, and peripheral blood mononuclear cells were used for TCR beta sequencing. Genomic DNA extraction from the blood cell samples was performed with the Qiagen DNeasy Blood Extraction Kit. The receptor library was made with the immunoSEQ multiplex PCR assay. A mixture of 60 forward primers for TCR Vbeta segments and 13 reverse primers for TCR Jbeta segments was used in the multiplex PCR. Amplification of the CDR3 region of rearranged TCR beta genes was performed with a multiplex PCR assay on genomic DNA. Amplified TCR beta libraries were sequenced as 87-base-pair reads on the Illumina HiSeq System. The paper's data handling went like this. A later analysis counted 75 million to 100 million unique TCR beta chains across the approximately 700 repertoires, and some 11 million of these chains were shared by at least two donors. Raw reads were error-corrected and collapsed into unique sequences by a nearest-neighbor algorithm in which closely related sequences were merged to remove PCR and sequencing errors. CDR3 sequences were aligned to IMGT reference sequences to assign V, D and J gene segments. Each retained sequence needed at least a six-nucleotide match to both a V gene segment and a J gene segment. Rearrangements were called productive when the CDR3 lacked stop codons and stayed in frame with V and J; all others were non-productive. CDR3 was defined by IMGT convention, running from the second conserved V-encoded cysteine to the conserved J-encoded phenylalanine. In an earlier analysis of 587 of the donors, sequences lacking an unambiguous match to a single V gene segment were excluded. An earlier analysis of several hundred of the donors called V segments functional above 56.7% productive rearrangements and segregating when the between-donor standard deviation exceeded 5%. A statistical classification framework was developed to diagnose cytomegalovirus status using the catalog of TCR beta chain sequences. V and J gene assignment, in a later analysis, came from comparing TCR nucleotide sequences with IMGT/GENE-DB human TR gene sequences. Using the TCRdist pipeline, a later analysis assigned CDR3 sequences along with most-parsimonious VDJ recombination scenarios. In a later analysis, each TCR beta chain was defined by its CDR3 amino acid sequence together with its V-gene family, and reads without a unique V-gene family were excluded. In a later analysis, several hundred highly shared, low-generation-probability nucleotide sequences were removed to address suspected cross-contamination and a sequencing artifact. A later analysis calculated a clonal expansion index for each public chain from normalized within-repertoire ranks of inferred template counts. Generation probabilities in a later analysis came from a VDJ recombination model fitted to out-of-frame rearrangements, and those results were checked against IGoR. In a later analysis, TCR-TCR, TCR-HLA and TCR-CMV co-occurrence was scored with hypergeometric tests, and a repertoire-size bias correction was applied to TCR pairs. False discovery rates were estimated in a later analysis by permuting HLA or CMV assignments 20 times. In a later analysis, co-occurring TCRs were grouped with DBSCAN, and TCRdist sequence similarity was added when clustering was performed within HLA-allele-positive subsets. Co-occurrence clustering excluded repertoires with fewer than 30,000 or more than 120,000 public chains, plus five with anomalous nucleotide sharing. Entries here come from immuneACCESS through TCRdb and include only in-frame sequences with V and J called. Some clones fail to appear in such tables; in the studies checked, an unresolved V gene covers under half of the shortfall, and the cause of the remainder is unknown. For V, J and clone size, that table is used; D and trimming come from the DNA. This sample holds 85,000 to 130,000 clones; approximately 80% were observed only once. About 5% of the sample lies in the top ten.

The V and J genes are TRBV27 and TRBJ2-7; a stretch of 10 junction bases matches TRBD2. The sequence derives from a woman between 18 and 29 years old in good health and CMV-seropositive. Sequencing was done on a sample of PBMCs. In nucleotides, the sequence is TGTGCCAGCAGTTCTAGCGGGAGCTCCTACGAGCAGTACTTC. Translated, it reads CASSSSGSSYEQYF.